This TCR beta chain was identified during a study of T cells in Graves' hyperthyroidism and ophthalmopathy. Orbital computed tomography and thyroid ultrasound, together with serum TRAb and thyroxine and clinical symptoms, were used for diagnoses. The PBMCs were taken from approximately 11 ml of fresh peripheral blood. Researchers amplified the TCR beta CDR3 regions from RNA transcripts. In the first-round RT-PCR of the TCR CDR3, the HTBI primer set was used. Each CDR3 protein is one row after TCRdb ran MiXCR on the multiplex PCR reads. The sample records about 360,000 distinct CDR3 sequences, 13% being singletons. Study-level points and caveats: Stable hyperthyroidism was told apart from ophthalmopathy by a model built on 13 V-J features. The majority of expanded thyroid clonotypes above 0.001 also appeared in blood.

This clonotype was counted at least ten times. Its antigen is as yet unknown. Unmatched junction bases numbered 10, after V lost 3 bases and J lost 5 bases. The CDR3 spans 16 residues. In germline, CDR1 is DFQATT, CDR2 SNEGSKA (reference sequence). The receptor's source is a woman between 18 and 30 years old with Graves' hyperthyroidism. Sequences were obtained from blood. This chain joins TRBV20-1 and TRBJ2-2; 9 positions agree with TRBD2. This CDR3 reads CSARSGAGGYTGELFF. The CDR3 nucleotides are TGCAGTGCTAGGAGTGGAGCGGGAGGTTATACCGGGGAGCTGTTTTTT.